The 25 T cell receptor beta chains reported below all come from one sample, sequenced in a study of T cell changes during pregnancy in multiple sclerosis. TCRdb's table, derived via immunoSEQ multiplex PCR, lists solely in-frame clones and lacks some. This table holds roughly 37,000 clones, about 90% found once. The material sequenced was CD8+ T cells from peripheral blood mononuclear cells, taken before pregnancy. These receptors were collected from a female donor with multiple sclerosis, enrolled in a pregnancy study.

V is TRBV6-1 and J is TRBJ1-2; 8 positions agree with TRBD1. The germline CDR1 and CDR2 sequences are MNHNS and SASEGT. After removal of 6 bases from V and 8 bases from J, the junction contained 14 bases not matched to a gene. CDR3 length: 15 amino acids. The DNA for the CDR3 is TGTGCCAGCAGAATAGACAGGGGAGATTCGCAAGGCTACACCTTC. Translated, it gives CASRIDRGDSQGYTF.

This chain joins TRBV4-2 and TRBJ2-2; 7 bases align to TRBD2. The V gene end was trimmed by 5 bases and the J gene end by 1 base; junction bases not matched to a gene: 16. The germline V gene encodes CDR1 LGHNA and CDR2 YNFKEQ. The CDR3 has 19 residues. The CDR3 region has the DNA TGTGCCAGCAGCACAGCGAACGGCGCGGGAGAGCAGAACACCGGGGAGCTGTTTTTT. Translation: CASSTANGAGEQNTGELFF.

This clone was seen a few times. The chain employs TRBV30 and TRBJ2-2, with 8 bases identical to TRBD2. V lost 8 bases, J lost 0 bases, and 2 bases stayed unmatched. The CDR3 totals 13 residues. Germline V gene lookup returns CDR1 GTSNPN and CDR2 SVGIG (reference sequence). The CDR3 loop is CARGGTNTGELFF. The CDR3 DNA reads as TGTGCCCGGGGGGGTACGAACACCGGGGAGCTGTTTTTT.

J is TRBJ2-3 and V is TRBV9; D is perhaps TRBD2 (5 bases). The CDR3 is 16 amino acids. V dropped 2 bases and J dropped 0 bases, with 13 bases sitting between them. CDR1 SGDLS and CDR2 YYNGEE come from the germline V gene. This CDR3 reads CASSVWAGPSTDTQYF. In nucleotides, the CDR3 is TGTGCCAGCAGCGTTTGGGCGGGCCCTAGCACAGATACGCAGTATTTT.

This chain joins TRBV9 and TRBJ2-6; weak D call: TRBD1 (6 bases). CDR1 SGDLS and CDR2 YYNGEE come from the germline V gene. The CDR3 contains 16 residues. Between the trimmed V and J ends, which lost 0 bases and 4 bases, there was a span of 11 bases. The DNA of the CDR3 is TGTGCCAGCAGCGTAGCCGTACAGGGAGGGGCCAACGTCCTGACTTTC. Translated: CASSVAVQGGANVLTF.

This rearrangement joins TRBV7-8 to TRBJ1-1; 7 positions match TRBD1. This CDR3 contains 14 residues. In germline, CDR1 is SGHVS, CDR2 FQNEAQ. V dropped 6 bases and J dropped 1; count of bases not matched to a gene: 5. Here the CDR3 reads CASRNTGENTEAFF. The DNA for the CDR3 is TGTGCCAGCAGAAACACAGGGGAGAACACTGAAGCTTTCTTT.

This chain links TRBV29-1 with TRBJ1-2, with D maybe TRBD1 (6 bases). The CDR3 has 11 residues. CDR1 and CDR2 from the germline V gene are SQVTM and ANQGSEA. V was trimmed by 6 bases and J by 4 bases, leaving 9 bases between them. The chain's CDR3 is CSVRGLYGYTF. CDR3 DNA sequence: TGCAGCGTGCGGGGGCTCTATGGCTACACCTTC.

The chain joins TRBV7-6 to TRBJ2-1; 14 nucleotides align to TRBD2. Germline V gene lookup returns CDR1 SGHVS and CDR2 FNYEAQ. The CDR3 has 16 residues. The V and J ends lost 5 bases and 5 bases, in that order; junction bases with no gene match: 5. This CDR3 is CASSQLGLAGDNEQFF. Here the CDR3 DNA reads TGTGCCAGCAGCCAACTGGGACTAGCGGGAGACAATGAGCAGTTCTTC.

This rearrangement joins TRBV27 to TRBJ2-7, with D maybe TRBD1 (5 bases). The V gene lost 3 bases and the J gene lost 2 bases, with 11 bases spanning the gap. Per germline, CDR1 MNHEY and CDR2 SMNVEV (reference sequence). The length of the CDR3 is 14 residues. CDR3 DNA: TGTGCCAGCAGTTTCGGCAGGGCCACCTACGAGCAGTACTTC. Amino acids: CASSFGRATYEQYF.

On this clone: The junction departs from germline at one end; a sequencing error may be responsible. CDR3 sequence reads: CASSPGGKQPQHF. The CDR3 DNA reads TGTGCCAGCAGTCCGGGTGGCAAGCAGCCCCAGCATTTT. The chain employs TRBV27 and TRBJ1-5; D unclear. The CDR3 contains 13 residues. Germline CDR1 is MNHEY and CDR2 is SMNVEV (reference sequence).

J is TRBJ2-1 and V is TRBV9, with TRBD2 identical over 8 bases. Germline CDR1 reads SGDLS; CDR2 reads YYNGEE. V was clipped by 0 bases and J by 4 bases; unmatched bases: 6. The CDR3 covers 16 residues. The CDR3 loop is CASSVGSSGVYNEQFF. The CDR3 DNA reads TGTGCCAGCAGCGTAGGGAGTAGCGGGGTATACAATGAGCAGTTCTTC.

The CDR3 DNA reads TGTGCCAGCAGTGACCGGGGGGAGAGAGGGAATGAGCAGTTCTTC. As protein: CASSDRGERGNEQFF. V is TRBV6-1 and J is TRBJ2-1; 7 nucleotides line up with TRBD2. This CDR3 spans 15 amino acids. Germline loops: CDR1 MNHNS, CDR2 SASEGT. Trimming cost V 3 bases and J 7 bases; bases outside gene matches: 9.

This chain links TRBV11-1 with TRBJ2-7, with D possibly being TRBD2 (6 bases). This CDR3 region has 14 residues. V lost 1 base and J lost 2, with 9 bases in between. Germline V CDR1 and CDR2: SGHAT, FQDESV (reference sequence). The CDR3 sequence: CASSLVGGAYEQYF. The CDR3 coding sequence is TGTGCCAGCAGCTTAGTCGGAGGGGCCTACGAGCAGTACTTC.

The chain employs TRBV5-4 and TRBJ1-2; a possible D gene is TRBD1 (6 bases). CDR1 and CDR2 (germline): SGHNT, YYREEE (reference sequence). The CDR3 runs to 13 residues. Trimming took off 6 bases at V and 7 bases at J, with 16 bases between the two ends. The CDR3 DNA sequence: TGTGCCAGCAACAACCTCGGGACAACTGGCTACACCTTC. Translation: CASNNLGTTGYTF.

The genes are TRBV5-3 and TRBJ1-1; D is uncertain. TRBV5-3 is marked as an open reading frame, function uncertain. The germline V and J ends were trimmed by 4 bases and 3 bases, with 7 bases remaining between them. The CDR3 covers 12 residues. CDR3: CARSPRDTEAFF. The CDR3 bases are TGTGCCAGAAGCCCCCGGGACACTGAAGCTTTCTTT.

The V call is TRBV9, the J call TRBJ1-1; no clear D gene. This CDR3 has 12 amino acids. Trimming pared 0 bases from V and 8 bases from J, leaving 8 bases between. Looked up from germline, CDR1 is SGDLS and CDR2 is YYNGEE. This CDR3 reads CASSVGSGEAFF. CDR3 bases: TGTGCCAGCAGCGTAGGGTCCGGGGAAGCTTTCTTT.

The chain carries TRBV9 and TRBJ2-1, with 7 bases matching TRBD1. The CDR3 has 16 residues. Germline V gene data show CDR1 as SGDLS and CDR2 as YYNGEE. Trimming cost V 4 bases and J 2 bases; bases outside gene matches: 9. The CDR3 reads CASSFTRDSTYNEQFF. Here the CDR3 DNA reads TGTGCCAGCAGCTTCACTCGGGACAGTACCTACAATGAGCAGTTCTTC.

The chain uses TRBV4-2 and TRBJ2-6; D is possibly TRBD2 (6 bases). Germline V gene data show CDR1 as LGHNA and CDR2 as YNFKEQ. The CDR3 totals 16 residues. V was clipped by 0 bases and J by 0 bases, with 6 bases between them. Here the CDR3 reads CASSQEEGSGANVLTF. CDR3 DNA sequence: TGTGCCAGCAGCCAAGAGGAGGGCTCTGGGGCCAACGTCCTGACTTTC.

This clone has a handful of counts. The rearrangement links TRBV10-3 to TRBJ1-1; TRBD1 agrees at 12 bases. The CDR3 is made up of 14 amino acids. Germline loops: CDR1 ENHRY, CDR2 SYGVKD. The ends lost 2 bases at V and 11 bases at J; junction bases unmatched: 6. CDR3: CAISEIGTGGSAFF. Here the CDR3 DNA reads TGTGCCATCAGTGAGATTGGGACAGGGGGCTCGGCTTTCTTT.

J is TRBJ2-5 and V is TRBV2; 13 bases line up with TRBD2. The CDR3 totals 17 residues. Germline loops: CDR1 SNHLY, CDR2 FYNNEI. V shed 3 bases and J 0 bases; nucleotides not matched to a gene: 4. CDR3 DNA sequence: TGTGCCAGCAGTGAGGGGACTAGCGGGATGTACCAAGAGACCCAGTACTTC. As protein: CASSEGTSGMYQETQYF.

The chain carries TRBV7-9 and TRBJ1-6; 7 bases match TRBD1. The V gene's germline CDR1 is SEHNR and CDR2 FQNEAQ (reference sequence). The trim removed 5 bases at V and 7 bases at J, leaving 11 bases unmatched. This CDR3 has 16 residues. The CDR3 bases are TGTGCCAGCAGCCCACCCTCCGGGACAGCGAATTCACCCCTCCACTTT. The encoded protein is CASSPPSGTANSPLHF.

This clone appeared once. The V call is TRBV19, the J call TRBJ1-5; D might be TRBD1 (5 bases). The CDR3 consists of 13 residues. V lost 2 bases to trimming and J lost 7 bases, with 9 bases between them. Looked up from germline, CDR1 is LNHDA and CDR2 is SQIVND (reference sequence). This CDR3 reads CASSIQGGQPQHF. CDR3 DNA: TGTGCCAGTAGTATACAGGGAGGGCAGCCCCAGCATTTT.

V gene TRBV29-1 combines with J gene TRBJ2-1; 8 nucleotides agree with TRBD1. Per the germline V gene, CDR1 is SQVTM and CDR2 is ANQGSEA. This CDR3 is built from 14 residues. The V segment lost 5 bases and the J segment 2 bases; nucleotides outside the gene matches: 5. The CDR3 nucleotides read TGCAGCGTTATAAGGGGACAGGCCTACAATGAGCAGTTCTTC. As protein: CSVIRGQAYNEQFF.

The V call is TRBV10-3, the J call TRBJ2-3; 9 nucleotides match TRBD2. Germline CDR1 ENHRY, CDR2 SYGVKD. The CDR3 is 15 residues long. J lost 6 bases, V lost 4 bases, and 8 bases had no gene match. CDR3 protein: CAISVASGEVDTQYF. In DNA, the CDR3 is TGTGCCATCAGTGTGGCTAGCGGGGAAGTGGATACGCAGTATTTT.

In this sample, this clone turned up once. The gene calls are TRBV9 and TRBJ2-3; 9 nucleotides agree with TRBD1. The germline V gene encodes CDR1 SGDLS and CDR2 YYNGEE. The CDR3 extends over 14 amino acids. V gave up 3 bases and J gave up 5 bases; unmatched junction bases: 4. In DNA form, the CDR3 reads TGTGCCAGCAGCGAACAGGGGGCAAGAGATACGCAGTATTTT. Its protein product is CASSEQGARDTQYF.